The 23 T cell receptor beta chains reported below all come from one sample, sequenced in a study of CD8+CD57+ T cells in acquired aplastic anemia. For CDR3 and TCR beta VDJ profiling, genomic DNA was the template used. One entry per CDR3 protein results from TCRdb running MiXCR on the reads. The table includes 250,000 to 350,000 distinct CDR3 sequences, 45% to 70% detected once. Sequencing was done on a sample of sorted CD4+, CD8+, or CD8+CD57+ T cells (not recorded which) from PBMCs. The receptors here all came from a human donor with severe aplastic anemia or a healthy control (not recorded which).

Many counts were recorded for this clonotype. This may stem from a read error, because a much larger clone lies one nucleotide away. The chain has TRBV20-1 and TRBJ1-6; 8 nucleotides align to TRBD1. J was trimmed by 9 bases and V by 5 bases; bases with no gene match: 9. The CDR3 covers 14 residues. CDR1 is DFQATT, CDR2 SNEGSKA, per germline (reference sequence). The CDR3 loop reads CSAAGTGGSSPLHF. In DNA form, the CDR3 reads TGCAGTGCTGCCGGGACAGGTGGAAGTTCACCCCTCCACTTT.

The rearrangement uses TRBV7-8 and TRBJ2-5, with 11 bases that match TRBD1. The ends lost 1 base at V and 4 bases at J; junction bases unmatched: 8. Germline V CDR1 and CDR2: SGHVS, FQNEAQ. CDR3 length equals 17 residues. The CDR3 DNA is TGTGCCAGCAGCTTAGGGACCGGGACAGGGGGGCGAGAGACCCAGTACTTC. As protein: CASSLGTGTGGRETQYF.

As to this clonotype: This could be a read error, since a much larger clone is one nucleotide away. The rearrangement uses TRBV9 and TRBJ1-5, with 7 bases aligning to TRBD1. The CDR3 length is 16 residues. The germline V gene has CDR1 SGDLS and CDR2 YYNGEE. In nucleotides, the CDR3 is TGTGCCAGCAGCGTGGGGACAGACTATAGCGATCAGCCCCAGCATTTT. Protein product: CASSVGTDYSDQPQHF.

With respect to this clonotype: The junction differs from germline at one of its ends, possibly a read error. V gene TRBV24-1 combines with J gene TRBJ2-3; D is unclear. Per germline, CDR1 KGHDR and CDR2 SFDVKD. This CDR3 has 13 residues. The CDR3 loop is CATSDLSTETQYF. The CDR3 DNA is TGTGCCACCAGTGATCTGAGCACAGAAACGCAGTATTTT.

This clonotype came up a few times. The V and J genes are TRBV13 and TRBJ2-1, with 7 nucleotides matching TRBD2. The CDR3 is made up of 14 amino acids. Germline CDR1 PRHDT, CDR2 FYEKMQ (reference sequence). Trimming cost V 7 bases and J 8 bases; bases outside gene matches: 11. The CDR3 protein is CASNHRGGGDEQFF. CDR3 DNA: TGTGCCAGCAACCATCGAGGCGGGGGTGATGAGCAGTTCTTC.

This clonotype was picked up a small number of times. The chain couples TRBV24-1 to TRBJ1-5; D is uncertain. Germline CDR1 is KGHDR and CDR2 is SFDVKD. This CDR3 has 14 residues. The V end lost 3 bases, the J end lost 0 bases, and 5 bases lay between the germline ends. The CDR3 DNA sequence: TGTGCCACCAGTGATGAGTTTAGCAATCAGCCCCAGCATTTT. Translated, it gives CATSDEFSNQPQHF.

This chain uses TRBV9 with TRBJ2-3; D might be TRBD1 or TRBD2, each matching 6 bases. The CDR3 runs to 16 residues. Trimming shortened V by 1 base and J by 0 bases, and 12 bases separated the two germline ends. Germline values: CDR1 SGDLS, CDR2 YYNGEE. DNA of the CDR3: TGTGCCAGCAGCGTATACGGGGGCCCTAGCACAGATACGCAGTATTTT. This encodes CASSVYGGPSTDTQYF.

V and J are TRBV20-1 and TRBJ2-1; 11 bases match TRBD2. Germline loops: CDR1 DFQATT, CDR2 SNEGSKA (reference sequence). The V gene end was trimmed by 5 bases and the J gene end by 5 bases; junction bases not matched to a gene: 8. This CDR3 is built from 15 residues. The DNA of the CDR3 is TGCAGTGCTGATGCCCGACTAGCGGGACACAATGAGCAGTTCTTC. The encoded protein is CSADARLAGHNEQFF.

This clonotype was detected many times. The chain's CDR3 is CASRIPGTGELFF. Here the CDR3 DNA reads TGTGCCAGCAGGATACCAGGCACCGGGGAGCTGTTTTTT. The V and J genes are TRBV6-5 and TRBJ2-2; D not certain. Trimming stripped 6 bases from V and 4 bases from J, with 9 bases between. The CDR3 extends over 13 amino acids. Germline V CDR1 and CDR2: MNHEY, SVGAGI.

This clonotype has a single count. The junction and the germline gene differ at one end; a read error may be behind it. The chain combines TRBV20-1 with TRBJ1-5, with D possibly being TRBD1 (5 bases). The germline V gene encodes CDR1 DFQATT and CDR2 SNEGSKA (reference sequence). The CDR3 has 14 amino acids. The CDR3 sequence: CSASTGGSNQPKHF. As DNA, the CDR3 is TGCAGTGCTAGCACGGGGGGTAGCAATCAGCCCAAGCATTTT.

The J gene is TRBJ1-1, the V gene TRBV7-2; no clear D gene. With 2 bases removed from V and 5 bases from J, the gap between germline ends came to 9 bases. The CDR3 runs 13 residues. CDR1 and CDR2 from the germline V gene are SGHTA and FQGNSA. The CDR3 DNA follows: TGTGCCAGCAGCTTAAGTGGGGAGACTGAAGCTTTCTTT. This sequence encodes CASSLSGETEAFF.

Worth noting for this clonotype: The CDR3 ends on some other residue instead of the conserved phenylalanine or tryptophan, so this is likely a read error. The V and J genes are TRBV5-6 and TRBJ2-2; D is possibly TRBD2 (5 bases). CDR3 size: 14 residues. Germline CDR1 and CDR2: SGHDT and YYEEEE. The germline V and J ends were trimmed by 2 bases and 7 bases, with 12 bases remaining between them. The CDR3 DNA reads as TGTGCCAGCAGCTTACTAGTGTACGGCGGGGAGCTGTTTCTT. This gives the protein CASSLLVYGGELFL.

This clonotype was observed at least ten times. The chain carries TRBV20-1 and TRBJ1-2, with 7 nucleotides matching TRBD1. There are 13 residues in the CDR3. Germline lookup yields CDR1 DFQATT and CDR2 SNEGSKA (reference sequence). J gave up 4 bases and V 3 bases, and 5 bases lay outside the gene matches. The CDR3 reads CSASEDRAYGYTF. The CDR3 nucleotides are TGCAGTGCTAGTGAAGACAGGGCCTATGGCTACACCTTC.

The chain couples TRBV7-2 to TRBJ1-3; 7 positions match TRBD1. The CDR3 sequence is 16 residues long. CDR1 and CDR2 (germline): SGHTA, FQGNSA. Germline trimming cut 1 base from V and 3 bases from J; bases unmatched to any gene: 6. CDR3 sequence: CASSLDARGFGNTIYF. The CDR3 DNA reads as TGTGCCAGCAGCTTAGACGCCAGGGGGTTTGGAAACACCATATATTTT. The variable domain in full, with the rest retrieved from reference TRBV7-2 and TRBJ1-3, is GAGVSQSPSNKVTEKGKDVELRCDPISGHTALYWYRQSLGQGLEFLIYFQGNSAPDKSGLPSDRFSAERTGGSVSTLTIQRTQQEDSAVYLCASSLDARGFGNTIYFGEGSWLTVV.

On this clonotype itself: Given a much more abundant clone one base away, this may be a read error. CDR3 region: CAWGATGFYNSPLHF. The CDR3 coding sequence is TGTGCCTGGGGGGCGACAGGGTTCTATAATTCACCCCTCCACTTT. V and J are TRBV30 and TRBJ1-6, with 7 bases identical to TRBD1. CDR3 length equals 15 residues. CDR1 GTSNPN and CDR2 SVGIG come from the germline V gene (reference sequence). With 5 bases clipped from V and 3 bases from J, the junction kept 7 bases outside the gene matches.

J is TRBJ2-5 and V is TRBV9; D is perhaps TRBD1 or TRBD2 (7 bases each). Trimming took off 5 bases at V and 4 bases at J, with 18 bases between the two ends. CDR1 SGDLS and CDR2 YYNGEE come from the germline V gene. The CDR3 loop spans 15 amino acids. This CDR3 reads CASSVLPGGAETQYF. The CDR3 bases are TGTGCCAGCAGTGTACTTCCAGGGGGGGCAGAGACCCAGTACTTC.

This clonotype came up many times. As DNA, the CDR3 is TGTGCCACCTTTGCCCTGGAGTCCTACGAGCAGTACTTC. This sequence encodes CATFALESYEQYF. The rearrangement uses TRBV28 and TRBJ2-7; the D is unclear. From germline, CDR1 is MDHEN and CDR2 SYDVKM. The V end lost 10 bases, the J end lost 1 base, and 14 bases lay between the germline ends. The CDR3 covers 13 residues.

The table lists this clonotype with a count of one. The DNA of the CDR3 is TGTGCCAGCAGCGTATACTCATATTTT. Its protein product is CASSVYSYF. V is TRBV7-2 and J is TRBJ1-3; D is undetermined. The CDR3 runs 9 residues. Between the trimmed V and J ends, which lost 5 bases and 15 bases, there was a span of 8 bases. Germline CDR1 reads SGHTA; CDR2 reads FQGNSA.

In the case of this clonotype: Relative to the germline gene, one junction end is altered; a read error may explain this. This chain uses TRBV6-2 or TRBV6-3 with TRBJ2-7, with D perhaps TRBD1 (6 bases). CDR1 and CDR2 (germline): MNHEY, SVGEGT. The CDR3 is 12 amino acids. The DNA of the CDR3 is TGTGCCAGCAGCTCCCATACAGGGAGAGGACACTTC. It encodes CASSSHTGRGHF.

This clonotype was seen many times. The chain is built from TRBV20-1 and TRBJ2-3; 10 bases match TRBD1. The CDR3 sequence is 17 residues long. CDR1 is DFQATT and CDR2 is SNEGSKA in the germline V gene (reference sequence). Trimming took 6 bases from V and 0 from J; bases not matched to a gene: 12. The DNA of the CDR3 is TGCAGTGCCTACCGGGACAGGGGTTTGCTGAGCACAGATACGCAGTATTTT. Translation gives CSAYRDRGLLSTDTQYF.

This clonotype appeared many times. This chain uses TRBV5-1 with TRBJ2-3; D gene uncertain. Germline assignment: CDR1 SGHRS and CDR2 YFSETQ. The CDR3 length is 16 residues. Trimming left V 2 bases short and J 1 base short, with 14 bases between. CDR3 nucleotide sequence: TGCGCCAGCAGCTTCGGCCACCCAATGGGCACAGATACGCAGTATTTT. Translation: CASSFGHPMGTDTQYF.

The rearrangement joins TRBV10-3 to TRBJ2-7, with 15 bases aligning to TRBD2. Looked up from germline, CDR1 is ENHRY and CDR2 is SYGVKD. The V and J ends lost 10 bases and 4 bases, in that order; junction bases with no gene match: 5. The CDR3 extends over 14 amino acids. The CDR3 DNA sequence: TGTGCCACCTCGGGGACTAGCGGGGGGTACGAGCAGTACTTC. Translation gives CATSGTSGGYEQYF.

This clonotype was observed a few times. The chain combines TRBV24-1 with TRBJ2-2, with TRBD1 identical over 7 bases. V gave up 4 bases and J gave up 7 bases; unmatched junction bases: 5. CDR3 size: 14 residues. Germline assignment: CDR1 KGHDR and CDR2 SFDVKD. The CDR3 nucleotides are TGTGCCACCAGTGACGGACAGGATCACGGGGAGCTGTTTTTT. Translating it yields CATSDGQDHGELFF.